Listed below are T cell receptor beta chains from one sample, sequenced in a study of OX40 agonist ivuxolimab in advanced cancers. TCRdb's table, derived via immunoSEQ multiplex PCR, lists solely in-frame clones and lacks some. The sample has more than 20,000 clones, around 85% seen once. Sequences were derived from CD4+ or CD8+ T cells sorted from blood, sampled in a trial of the OX40 agonist ivuxolimab. These receptors were collected from an adult with an advanced solid tumor such as melanoma, head and neck, liver or kidney cancer. Each CDR3 is given with its conserved first and last residue. Size is stated for part of the rows, as once, few or many counts, or as a class when the clone is expanded.

v_call	clone_size	cdr3_aa
TRBV7-6	.	CASSKYGTDSNQPQHF
TRBV5-4	.	CASSQDGTSGETQYF
TRBV15	.	CATSPGYGYTF
TRBV5-8	.	CASSLGQGIETQYF
TRBV27	.	CASSSNRGYEQYF
TRBV7-9	once	CASSLGGPNEQFF
TRBV14	once	CASSHRDREAYEQYF
TRBV5-4	.	CASSPGTGGYEQYF
TRBV7-3	.	CASSNIQGDTQYF
TRBV11-2	once	CASSLGGGTDTQYF
TRBV28	.	CASSRSYEQYF
TRBV5-5	.	CASSLGLAGEQFF
TRBV29-1	.	CSVEGTAAGNTEAFF
TRBV7-6	.	CASSFGQEQETQYF
TRBV11-3	.	CASSLSAGLAPSYSYNEQFF
TRBV29-1	.	CSVDMNTEAFF
TRBV19	.	CASGTPQHF
TRBV27	.	CASASWAAEAFF
TRBV5-1	.	CASSLAGRLAGVANNEQFF
TRBV19	.	CASSGTEGWVQFF
TRBV7-8	.	CASSLDRGKAEQYF
TRBV6-6	.	CASSLHYNYGYTF
TRBV11-2	once	CASSLAPTYEQYF
TRBV10-3	.	CAIIGKGRPQPQHF
TRBV11-2	.	CASSRGWGEQYF
TRBV6-5	.	CASSYSRGTEAFF
TRBV27	.	CASSPAGPSSYNEQFF
TRBV10-3	.	CAISEPPQGNSPLHF
TRBV7-9	.	CASSFGTFGGEQFF
TRBV15	.	CATSRDLAVDQETQYF
TRBV6-5	once	CASSYSFFIGYNEQFF
TRBV19	.	CASKGQGDEEKLFF
TRBV19	.	CASSQGVWQPQHF
TRBV7-9	.	CASSSQGGKNGNTIYF
TRBV7-3	.	CASSLSGTYNEQFF
TRBV7-2	.	CASSLEGEINNEQFF
TRBV6-1	.	CASSEDFSGNTIYF
TRBV7-8	.	CASSLARLDRLGSPLHF
TRBV9	.	CASGQGGNTEAFF
TRBV6-1	.	CASPDRQNYEQYF
TRBV4-1	.	CASSQAEGAPTGELFF
TRBV7-9	few	CASGQGDNYGYTF
TRBV29-1	.	CSVEDLSAGLDDYSNQPQHF
TRBV18	.	CASSPPIRPVEKYF
TRBV10-2	few	CASSESRAGNTIYF